A single TCR beta chain is shown here with its context. The antigen is undetermined. The sample belongs to a study of regulatory T cells in long-lasting Graves disease. The time point here: persistent/refractory GD, antithyroid drugs over 5 years with positive TRAb. Extracted RNA from PBMCs served as the source of the TCR library. Peripheral blood, Nine milliliters per patient, was collected in EDTA tubes. Arm-PCR with iRepertoire HTBI primers amplified the CDR3 regions for these TCR beta libraries. TCRdb reprocessed the multiplex PCR reads with MiXCR, giving one entry per CDR3 protein. In the table there are about 470,000 distinct CDR3 sequences, 20% to 25% of which are singletons. General study points: The work looked only at peripheral blood and did not look at thyroid tissue. Small sample size may have lowered accuracy.

Sample: peripheral blood mononuclear cells (PBMCs), taken when the disease was refractory, from a patient treated with antithyroid drugs. The receptor was isolated from a female donor with Graves disease.

CDR3 coding DNA: TGTGCCAGCAGCCACAACCCGGGACTAGCGGTTCGCACCGGGGAGCTGTTTTTT. Encoded protein: CASSHNPGLAVRTGELFF. The rearrangement links TRBV11-2 to TRBJ2-2; 11 nucleotides line up with TRBD2. There are 18 residues in the CDR3. After removal of 5 bases from V and 4 bases from J, the junction contained 12 bases not matched to a gene. Germline assignment: CDR1 SGHAT and CDR2 FQNNGV.